This TCR beta chain was documented in a study of T cells in Graves' hyperthyroidism and ophthalmopathy. Study summary: Pretreatment peripheral blood was obtained at initial diagnosis. Study-wide points: Most expanded thyroid clonotypes above 0.001 also appeared in blood.

This clonotype has more than one count but fewer than ten. The antigen remains unidentified. Authors of the study amplified TCR beta CDR3 regions from RNA transcripts. HTBI primers were employed in a first-round RT-PCR of the TCR CDR3. TCRdb recomputed calls from the multiplex PCR reads with MiXCR, one row per CDR3 protein. The sample contains about half a million distinct CDR3 sequences, around 16% of which appear only once. The V gene end was trimmed by 0 bases and the J gene end by 6 bases; junction bases not matched to a gene: 8. Per germline, CDR1 MGHRA and CDR2 YSYEKL. The length of the CDR3 is 17 residues.

This receptor was taken from a woman in her 30s with Graves' ophthalmopathy. Input material: blood. The chain links TRBV4-1 to TRBJ1-5, with 10 bases matching TRBD1. CDR3 loop: CASSQDGETGGPQPQHF. As DNA, the CDR3 is TGCGCCAGCAGCCAAGACGGGGAGACAGGGGGCCCTCAGCCCCAGCATTTT.